This T cell receptor beta chain was documented in a study of PD-L1 blockade in urothelial cancer. Only in-frame clones appear in the TCRdb table, and some are missing; sequencing was by immunoSEQ multiplex PCR. The sample shows 95,000 to 130,000 clones, around 89% of them seen only once. This CDR3 comprises 17 residues. Trimming stripped 6 bases from V and 1 base from J, with 18 bases between. Looked up from germline, CDR1 is MDHEN and CDR2 is SYDVKM. Regarding time point: peripheral blood 6 weeks after treatment start. Patients had urothelial carcinoma that was locally advanced or metastatic. The study collected 1 to 8 samples per patient, pretreatment and on-treatment.

The clonotype comes from a man aged 55 to 70 with urothelial cancer. The chain is built from TRBV28 and TRBJ2-2; the D gene is possibly TRBD1 (6 bases). The material was PBMCs, obtained around atezolizumab (anti-PD-L1) treatment. CDR3 nucleotides: TGTGCCAGCAGCCAATCAGGGGCGGCAAAGAACACCGGGGAGCTGTTTTTT. Amino acids: CASSQSGAAKNTGELFF.